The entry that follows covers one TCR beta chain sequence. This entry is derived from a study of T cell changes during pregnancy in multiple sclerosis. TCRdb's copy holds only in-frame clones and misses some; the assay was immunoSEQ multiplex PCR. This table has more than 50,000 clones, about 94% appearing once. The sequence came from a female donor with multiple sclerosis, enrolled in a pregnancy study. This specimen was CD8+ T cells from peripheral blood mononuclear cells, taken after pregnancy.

CDR3 in amino acids: CASSPFRVAGGKETQYF. The CDR3 bases are TGTGCCAGCAGCCCCTTCCGAGTAGCGGGAGGAAAAGAGACCCAGTACTTC. This chain joins TRBV28 and TRBJ2-5, with 10 bases fitting TRBD2. With 6 bases clipped from V and 3 bases from J, the junction kept 13 bases outside the gene matches. Per the germline V gene, CDR1 is MDHEN and CDR2 is SYDVKM. The CDR3 covers 17 residues.